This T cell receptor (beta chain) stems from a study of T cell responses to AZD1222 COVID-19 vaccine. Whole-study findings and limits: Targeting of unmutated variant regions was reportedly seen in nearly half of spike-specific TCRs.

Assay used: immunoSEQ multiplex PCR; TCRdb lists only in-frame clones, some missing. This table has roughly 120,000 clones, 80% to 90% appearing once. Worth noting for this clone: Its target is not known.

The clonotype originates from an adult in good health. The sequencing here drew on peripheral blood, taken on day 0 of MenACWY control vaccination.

The CDR3 spells CASSRPGQGVNEQFF. The CDR3 nucleotides are TGTGCCAGCTCACGGCCGGGACAGGGGGTGAATGAGCAGTTCTTC. This chain joins TRBV18 and TRBJ2-1, with TRBD1 matching over 11 bases. Per the germline V gene, CDR1 is KGHSH and CDR2 is LQKENI. There are 15 residues in the CDR3. The J segment lost 7 bases and the V segment lost 4 bases, leaving 6 bases of the junction unmatched.